Listed below are T cell receptor beta chains from one sample, sequenced in a study of blood T cells in healthy people across ages. TCRdb passed the 5' RACE reads through MiXCR, listing each CDR3 protein once. The table shows 1,800,000 or so distinct CDR3 sequences, with around 40% occurring only once. Sequences were obtained from blood. The origin of the receptors is a human donor in good health. The CDR3 runs from the conserved cysteine through the conserved F or W. Fields, in order: J gene, V gene, D gene, clone size, CDR3 DNA, CDR3 protein. The D gene is left open where the match is weak. Only some rows state a clone size, as once, few, many or a class for expanded clones.

>TRBJ2-7|TRBV7-2|NA|NA
TGTGCCAGCAGCTTGGTAAGGGGGAAATACGAGCAGTACTTC
CASSLVRGKYEQYF
>TRBJ2-5|TRBV20-1|NA|few
TGCAGTGCCGTGGAGTTGGGATCCCAAGAGACCCAGTACTTC
CSAVELGSQETQYF
>TRBJ1-2|TRBV15|TRBD1|NA
TGTGCCACCAGCAGGCCGGGACAGGGGGCGCGAGGCTACACCTTC
CATSRPGQGARGYTF
>TRBJ2-4|TRBV2|TRBD1|many
TGTGCCAGCAGCCCACGGACAGGGGGGGACATTCAGTACTTC
CASSPRTGGDIQYF
>TRBJ2-7|TRBV7-2|NA|many
TGTGCCAGCAGCTCGGCGGGGACAGACTCCTACGAGCAGTACTTC
CASSSAGTDSYEQYF
>TRBJ2-6|TRBV20-1|TRBD1|NA
TGCAGTGCTCGGGGACAGTTTCTCTCTGGGGCCAACGTCCTGACTTTC
CSARGQFLSGANVLTF
>TRBJ2-2|TRBV28|NA|NA
TGTGCCAGCAGTTTACAAATCGGGGAGCTGTTTTTT
CASSLQIGELFF
>TRBJ1-1|TRBV3-1|TRBD1|NA
TGTGCCAGCAGCCAGGCCGACAGGGGGAACACTGAAGCTTTCTTT
CASSQADRGNTEAFF
>TRBJ2-7|TRBV4-1|TRBD1|NA
TGCGCCAGCAGCCAAGGACACAGGGGCTCAACCTACGAGCAGTACTTC
CASSQGHRGSTYEQYF
>TRBJ1-5|TRBV20-1|NA|few
TGCAGTGCTAGAGTCAACCGGGCAGTTTATAGCAATCAGCCCCAGCATTTT
CSARVNRAVYSNQPQHF
>TRBJ2-5|TRBV29-1|NA|NA
TGCAGCGTTAACAGGGTCGGTGAGACCCAGTACTTC
CSVNRVGETQYF
>TRBJ2-5|TRBV5-1|NA|once
TGCGCCAGCAGCTTGGGAGGCAGTATGGAGACCCAGTACTTC
CASSLGGSMETQYF
>TRBJ2-3|TRBV5-6|TRBD1|NA
TGTGCCAGCAGCGTGACAGGGCGTACAGATACGCAGTATTTT
CASSVTGRTDTQYF
>TRBJ2-1|TRBV12-3/TRBV12-4|TRBD1|NA
TGTGCCAGCAGTTTAGGGATAGCAGGGGGGCAGTTCTTC
CASSLGIAGGQFF
>TRBJ2-7|TRBV20-1|TRBD2|NA
TGCAGTGCTAGAGCGGAGCTAGCGGGGCTCGAGCAGTACTTC
CSARAELAGLEQYF
>TRBJ2-3|TRBV12-3/TRBV12-4|NA|NA
TGTGCCAGCAGTTTCGAGGACAGTAGAGCAGATACGCAGTATTTT
CASSFEDSRADTQYF
>TRBJ2-7|TRBV6-2/TRBV6-3|NA|NA
TGTGCCAGCAGTTACTCGATCCAGGGCGGCACCTACGAGCAGTACTTC
CASSYSIQGGTYEQYF
>TRBJ2-7|TRBV29-1|NA|once
TGCAGCGTTGAGGACCAGTCGAGCTCCTACGAGCAGTACTTC
CSVEDQSSSYEQYF
>TRBJ1-6|TRBV7-9|NA|NA
TGTGCCAGCAGCTTGGGTCGACGGTCGGCTTCACCCCTCCACTTT
CASSLGRRSASPLHF
>TRBJ2-3|TRBV29-1|NA|NA
TGCAGCGTTGAAGACGGACTGTTCACAGATACGCAGTATTTT
CSVEDGLFTDTQYF